These T cell receptor beta chains were read from a single sample in a study of CD8 T cells in Susac syndrome. TCRdb called the immunoSEQ multiplex PCR reads again in MiXCR, with one record for every CDR3 protein. The sample contains about 280,000 distinct CDR3 sequences, around 84% of which appear only once. The sample taken for sequencing was CD8+ T cells from PBMCs. These receptors all stem from a human donor with multiple sclerosis. The CDR3 runs from the conserved cysteine through the conserved F or W. The order of the fields is V gene, clone size, J gene, D gene, CDR3 protein, CDR3 DNA. D genes are given only for firm matches. A clone size is listed for some rows: how often the clone was seen (once, few, many), or a class if it is expanded.

v_call: TRBV27
clone_size: -
j_call: TRBJ1-1
d_call: -
cdr3_aa: CASSYDRNTEAFF
cdr3_nt: TGTGCCAGCAGTTACGACAGGAACACTGAAGCTTTCTTT

v_call: TRBV7-2
clone_size: few
j_call: TRBJ2-5
d_call: -
cdr3_aa: CASSLAREYQETQYF
cdr3_nt: TGTGCCAGCAGCTTAGCTCGGGAATACCAAGAGACCCAGTACTTC

v_call: TRBV21-1
clone_size: once
j_call: TRBJ2-4
d_call: -
cdr3_aa: CASPNSSFPNIQYF
cdr3_nt: TGTGCCAGCCCAAATTCCTCCTTTCCAAACATTCAGTACTTC

v_call: TRBV12-3/TRBV12-4
clone_size: -
j_call: TRBJ2-5
d_call: -
cdr3_aa: CASTITRYQETQYF
cdr3_nt: TGTGCCAGTACGATAACTAGGTACCAAGAGACCCAGTACTTC

v_call: TRBV28
clone_size: -
j_call: TRBJ1-5
d_call: -
cdr3_aa: CASRFGYSNQPQHF
cdr3_nt: TGTGCCAGCCGGTTCGGGTATAGCAATCAGCCCCAGCATTTT

v_call: TRBV29-1
clone_size: -
j_call: TRBJ1-1
d_call: -
cdr3_aa: CSVGRRNTEAFF
cdr3_nt: TGCAGCGTTGGGCGAAGGAACACTGAAGCTTTCTTT

v_call: TRBV28
clone_size: -
j_call: TRBJ1-1
d_call: -
cdr3_aa: CASSPASGWGSEAFF
cdr3_nt: TGTGCCAGCAGTCCGGCGTCAGGATGGGGTTCTGAAGCTTTCTTT

v_call: TRBV28
clone_size: -
j_call: TRBJ2-1
d_call: TRBD2
cdr3_aa: CASDPGGEEYNEQFF
cdr3_nt: TGTGCCAGTGATCCGGGAGGGGAAGAATACAATGAGCAGTTCTTC

v_call: TRBV27
clone_size: -
j_call: TRBJ1-1
d_call: TRBD1
cdr3_aa: CASRTGVNEAFF
cdr3_nt: TGTGCCAGCAGGACAGGGGTGAATGAAGCTTTCTTT

v_call: TRBV28
clone_size: -
j_call: TRBJ1-5
d_call: -
cdr3_aa: CASTFARERGDQPQHF
cdr3_nt: TGTGCCAGCACCTTTGCCCGCGAGAGGGGTGATCAGCCCCAGCATTTT

v_call: TRBV7-9
clone_size: once
j_call: TRBJ1-3
d_call: -
cdr3_aa: CASRPRDGGLRGNTIYF
cdr3_nt: TGTGCCAGCAGGCCGCGGGACGGGGGGTTGCGCGGAAACACCATATATTTT

v_call: TRBV12-3/TRBV12-4
clone_size: -
j_call: TRBJ1-5
d_call: TRBD1
cdr3_aa: CASSLEGASNQPQHF
cdr3_nt: TGTGCCAGCAGTTTGGAGGGGGCAAGCAATCAGCCCCAGCATTTT

v_call: TRBV30
clone_size: -
j_call: TRBJ2-7
d_call: -
cdr3_aa: CAWSLRVGEQYF
cdr3_nt: TGTGCCTGGAGCCTTAGGGTCGGGGAGCAGTACTTC

v_call: TRBV9
clone_size: -
j_call: TRBJ1-1
d_call: -
cdr3_aa: CASSVVRVGNTEAFF
cdr3_nt: TGTGCCAGCAGCGTAGTTAGGGTGGGGAACACTGAAGCTTTCTTT

v_call: TRBV12-3/TRBV12-4
clone_size: -
j_call: TRBJ1-2
d_call: -
cdr3_aa: CASRPHRDERVYTF
cdr3_nt: TGTGCCAGCAGGCCTCACCGGGACGAACGGGTCTACACCTTC

v_call: TRBV27
clone_size: -
j_call: TRBJ2-2
d_call: -
cdr3_aa: CASGKRRVDTGELFF
cdr3_nt: TGTGCCAGCGGAAAAAGACGGGTGGACACCGGGGAGCTGTTTTTT

v_call: TRBV27
clone_size: -
j_call: TRBJ2-5
d_call: TRBD2
cdr3_aa: CASSSPFSGRRETQYF
cdr3_nt: TGTGCCAGCAGTTCCCCTTTCAGCGGGAGACGAGAGACCCAGTACTTC

v_call: TRBV28
clone_size: -
j_call: TRBJ2-7
d_call: TRBD2
cdr3_aa: CASSLLAGVVYEQYF
cdr3_nt: TGTGCCAGCAGTTTACTAGCGGGAGTTGTCTACGAGCAGTACTTC

v_call: TRBV24-1
clone_size: -
j_call: TRBJ2-1
d_call: -
cdr3_aa: CATSDVVGSSYNEQFF
cdr3_nt: TGTGCCACCAGTGATGTCGTCGGAAGCTCCTACAATGAGCAGTTCTTC

v_call: TRBV29-1
clone_size: few
j_call: TRBJ1-2
d_call: -
cdr3_aa: CSVQGEEDYGYTF
cdr3_nt: TGCAGCGTTCAAGGGGAGGAGGACTATGGCTACACCTTC

v_call: TRBV28
clone_size: -
j_call: TRBJ2-7
d_call: -
cdr3_aa: CASSFPTNEQYF
cdr3_nt: TGTGCCAGCAGTTTTCCTACCAACGAGCAGTACTTC

v_call: TRBV20-1
clone_size: once
j_call: TRBJ2-7
d_call: TRBD2
cdr3_aa: CSASGSGRTIYEQYF
cdr3_nt: TGCAGTGCTAGTGGTAGCGGGCGCACCATCTACGAGCAGTACTTC

v_call: TRBV29-1
clone_size: -
j_call: TRBJ2-1
d_call: -
cdr3_aa: CSVEGAREQFF
cdr3_nt: TGCAGCGTTGAGGGGGCGCGTGAGCAGTTCTTC

v_call: TRBV7-9
clone_size: few
j_call: TRBJ2-1
d_call: TRBD1
cdr3_aa: CASSSGPGGYNEQFF
cdr3_nt: TGTGCCAGCAGCTCAGGGCCAGGGGGCTACAATGAGCAGTTCTTC

v_call: TRBV11-2
clone_size: once
j_call: TRBJ2-1
d_call: -
cdr3_aa: CASRLTSRGIFF
cdr3_nt: TGTGCCAGCAGGTTGACTAGCAGGGGAATTTTCTTC

v_call: TRBV4-1
clone_size: -
j_call: TRBJ1-1
d_call: TRBD1
cdr3_aa: CASSQDRQGITEAFF
cdr3_nt: TGCGCCAGCAGCCAAGATAGACAGGGGATCACTGAAGCTTTCTTT

v_call: TRBV12-5
clone_size: -
j_call: TRBJ2-3
d_call: TRBD2
cdr3_aa: CASGLPTSKADTQYF
cdr3_nt: TGTGCTAGTGGTTTACCGACTAGCAAGGCAGATACGCAGTATTTT

v_call: TRBV14
clone_size: -
j_call: TRBJ2-1
d_call: -
cdr3_aa: CASSQFRGGNEQFF
cdr3_nt: TGTGCCAGCAGCCAGTTTAGGGGTGGGAATGAGCAGTTCTTC

v_call: TRBV2
clone_size: -
j_call: TRBJ2-7
d_call: TRBD2
cdr3_aa: CASGGTGTSGYEQYF
cdr3_nt: TGTGCCAGCGGAGGGACCGGGACTAGCGGTTACGAGCAGTACTTC

v_call: TRBV4-1
clone_size: -
j_call: TRBJ1-1
d_call: TRBD1
cdr3_aa: CASSQDGQGVGGTEAFF
cdr3_nt: TGCGCCAGCAGCCAGGACGGACAGGGGGTTGGCGGCACTGAAGCTTTCTTT

v_call: TRBV11-2
clone_size: -
j_call: TRBJ2-7
d_call: -
cdr3_aa: CASSGRSLYEQYF
cdr3_nt: TGTGCCAGCAGTGGTAGGAGCCTCTACGAGCAGTACTTC

v_call: TRBV9
clone_size: -
j_call: TRBJ2-5
d_call: -
cdr3_aa: CASSVAGSSETQYF
cdr3_nt: TGTGCCAGCAGCGTAGCTGGTAGCTCCGAGACCCAGTACTTC

v_call: TRBV6-5
clone_size: -
j_call: TRBJ1-5
d_call: -
cdr3_aa: CASRWGTTSNQPQHF
cdr3_nt: TGTGCCAGCCGTTGGGGAACAACTTCCAATCAGCCCCAGCATTTT

v_call: TRBV27
clone_size: once
j_call: TRBJ1-1
d_call: -
cdr3_aa: CASTAHGGMNTEAFF
cdr3_nt: TGTGCCAGCACCGCCCACGGGGGCATGAACACTGAAGCTTTCTTT

v_call: TRBV19
clone_size: -
j_call: TRBJ1-5
d_call: -
cdr3_aa: CASSLKQGLYSNQPQHF
cdr3_nt: TGTGCCAGTAGTCTCAAACAGGGCTTATATAGCAATCAGCCCCAGCATTTT

v_call: TRBV20-1
clone_size: -
j_call: TRBJ2-1
d_call: TRBD2
cdr3_aa: CSARDTGRAWYNEQFF
cdr3_nt: TGCAGTGCTAGAGATACCGGGAGGGCCTGGTACAATGAGCAGTTCTTC

v_call: TRBV6-5
clone_size: -
j_call: TRBJ1-1
d_call: -
cdr3_aa: CASSLGEGMNTEAFF
cdr3_nt: TGTGCCAGCAGTTTGGGCGAGGGAATGAACACTGAAGCTTTCTTT

v_call: TRBV28
clone_size: -
j_call: TRBJ2-3
d_call: -
cdr3_aa: CASTGIDTDTQYF
cdr3_nt: TGTGCCAGCACCGGGATCGACACAGATACGCAGTATTTT

v_call: TRBV5-1
clone_size: -
j_call: TRBJ2-1
d_call: TRBD2
cdr3_aa: CASSVFGLADYNEQFF
cdr3_nt: TGCGCCAGCAGCGTCTTTGGACTAGCGGACTACAATGAGCAGTTCTTC

v_call: TRBV9
clone_size: -
j_call: TRBJ2-1
d_call: TRBD2
cdr3_aa: CASSVGTSGYNEQFF
cdr3_nt: TGTGCCAGCAGCGTGGGGACTAGCGGATACAATGAGCAGTTCTTC

v_call: TRBV27
clone_size: -
j_call: TRBJ2-1
d_call: TRBD2
cdr3_aa: CASSFRDYSYNEQFF
cdr3_nt: TGTGCCAGCAGTTTCCGGGACTACTCCTACAATGAGCAGTTCTTC

v_call: TRBV20-1
clone_size: -
j_call: TRBJ2-1
d_call: -
cdr3_aa: CSARGTPEQFF
cdr3_nt: TGCAGTGCTAGGGGGACGCCCGAGCAGTTCTTC

v_call: TRBV25-1
clone_size: -
j_call: TRBJ1-5
d_call: TRBD1
cdr3_aa: CASSETGSGQPQHF
cdr3_nt: TGTGCCAGCAGTGAGACAGGGTCGGGACAGCCCCAGCATTTT

v_call: TRBV7-6
clone_size: -
j_call: TRBJ2-3
d_call: -
cdr3_aa: CASSLHPGSGTDTQYF
cdr3_nt: TGTGCCAGCAGCTTACATCCCGGGTCTGGCACAGATACGCAGTATTTT

v_call: TRBV5-4
clone_size: -
j_call: TRBJ1-5
d_call: TRBD1
cdr3_aa: CASSFGPTQTGESNQPQHF
cdr3_nt: TGTGCCAGCAGCTTCGGCCCAACCCAAACAGGGGAAAGCAATCAGCCCCAGCATTTT

v_call: TRBV28
clone_size: -
j_call: TRBJ2-7
d_call: TRBD1
cdr3_aa: CASSTPKGQGPLYEQYF
cdr3_nt: TGTGCCAGCAGTACCCCTAAGGGACAGGGTCCCCTCTACGAGCAGTACTTC

v_call: TRBV4-1
clone_size: -
j_call: TRBJ2-5
d_call: -
cdr3_aa: CASSQVQRFQETQYF
cdr3_nt: TGCGCCAGCAGCCAAGTACAGCGTTTCCAAGAGACCCAGTACTTC

v_call: TRBV3-1
clone_size: -
j_call: TRBJ2-5
d_call: TRBD2
cdr3_aa: CAGSQRRLAGGETQYF
cdr3_nt: TGTGCCGGCAGCCAACGTCGGCTAGCGGGAGGGGAGACCCAGTACTTC

v_call: TRBV18
clone_size: -
j_call: TRBJ2-3
d_call: -
cdr3_aa: CASSRPLGTDTQYF
cdr3_nt: TGTGCCAGCTCCCGACCTCTGGGTACAGATACGCAGTATTTT

v_call: TRBV6-5
clone_size: -
j_call: TRBJ2-1
d_call: -
cdr3_aa: CASRDRAGGNEQFF
cdr3_nt: TGTGCCAGCAGGGACAGGGCGGGGGGCAATGAGCAGTTCTTC

v_call: TRBV7-9
clone_size: -
j_call: TRBJ2-5
d_call: -
cdr3_aa: CASSDPGGRQETQYF
cdr3_nt: TGTGCCAGCAGTGACCCCGGGGGAAGGCAGGAGACCCAGTACTTC

v_call: TRBV27
clone_size: -
j_call: TRBJ2-5
d_call: -
cdr3_aa: CASSFTGEQETQYF
cdr3_nt: TGTGCCAGCAGTTTCACGGGGGAGCAAGAGACCCAGTACTTC

v_call: TRBV11-2
clone_size: -
j_call: TRBJ2-5
d_call: -
cdr3_aa: CASSVTSQETQYF
cdr3_nt: TGTGCCAGCAGCGTGACATCTCAAGAGACCCAGTACTTC

v_call: TRBV9
clone_size: -
j_call: TRBJ2-3
d_call: -
cdr3_aa: CASAWEGKQDTQYF
cdr3_nt: TGTGCCAGCGCCTGGGAAGGGAAACAAGATACGCAGTATTTT

v_call: TRBV6-6
clone_size: -
j_call: TRBJ1-2
d_call: -
cdr3_aa: CQGPPYGYTF
cdr3_nt: TGCCAGGGGCCACCCTATGGCTACACCTTC

v_call: TRBV6-5
clone_size: few
j_call: TRBJ2-7
d_call: -
cdr3_aa: CASSPTGTPTWEQYF
cdr3_nt: TGTGCCAGCAGTCCCACCGGGACGCCGACGTGGGAGCAGTACTTC

v_call: TRBV4-2
clone_size: few
j_call: TRBJ2-3
d_call: TRBD2
cdr3_aa: CASSDGTSGTDTQYF
cdr3_nt: TGTGCCAGCAGCGATGGGACTAGCGGCACAGATACGCAGTATTTT

v_call: TRBV7-9
clone_size: -
j_call: TRBJ2-7
d_call: -
cdr3_aa: CASTSQEWGYEQYF
cdr3_nt: TGTGCCAGCACCTCGCAAGAGTGGGGCTACGAGCAGTACTTC

v_call: TRBV6-1
clone_size: -
j_call: TRBJ1-6
d_call: -
cdr3_aa: CASSDWISALHF
cdr3_nt: TGTGCCAGCAGTGACTGGATATCAGCCCTCCACTTT